The source of this T cell receptor (beta chain) is a study of shared clonotypes between healthy human individuals. The CDR3 contains 15 residues. V lost 2 bases, J lost 0 bases, and 11 bases lay in between. Germline V lookup: CDR1 MNHNS, CDR2 SASEGT. Original analysis: Quality scores were absent from the junction-only immunoSEQ sequences, so filtering differed. Assay used: immunoSEQ multiplex PCR; TCRdb lists only in-frame clones, some missing. V and J calls and clone size are copied from that table; D and trimming were computed from the DNA. The table includes hundreds of thousands of clones, around 76% detected once.

The rearrangement joins TRBV6-1 to TRBJ2-7; D perhaps matches TRBD2 (6 bases). The TCR comes from a woman in her forties in good health. Some clones in this sample may be carry-over from other donors' samples. The sequenced material came from PBMCs. Written as DNA, the CDR3 is TGTGCCAGCAGTGAAAGGGACTCCGCCTCCTACGAGCAGTACTTC. Encoded protein: CASSERDSASYEQYF.